This TCR beta chain was retrieved from a study of blood T cell repertoires in COVID-19. As for the study in general: There were acute and convalescent COVID-19 samples, and they came from the United States, Italy and Spain. The cDNA or gDNA used as material had been derived from T cells, B-cell-depleted T cells, or PBMCs.

The CDR3 loop spans 14 amino acids. From germline, CDR1 is LNHNV and CDR2 YYDKDF (reference sequence). Trimming stripped 4 bases from V and 5 bases from J, with 12 bases between. The authors' processing: The assay estimated nucleated cells by amplifying reference gene primers. Method: immunoSEQ multiplex PCR; TCRdb's copy keeps in-frame clones and lacks some. The DNA gave D and trimming, while V, J and clone size come from that table. The repertoire has about 140,000 clones, more than 70% of them found once; the top ten carry 7% to 10%. Input material: peripheral blood. This TCR came from a woman aged 55-75 years with acute or convalescent COVID-19. The genes are TRBV15 and TRBJ1-5; no firm D call. CDR3 sequence (DNA): TGTGCCACCAGCACCCGTTCGGGATATCAGCCCCAGCATTTT. Its translation: CATSTRSGYQPQHF.